Listed here are 17 T cell receptor beta chains from one sample, sequenced in a study of post-analysis software for immune sequencing data. Study-wide points: Comparison of patients with controls showed roughly five TRBV segments more frequent in patients, TRBV5-6, TRBV5-1 and TRBV20-1 among them.

No antigen has been assigned to these receptors. Unique molecular identifiers were built into the TCR beta cDNA libraries. TCRdb itself ran the PCR reads through MiXCR, one entry per CDR3 protein. Counted here are 650,000 to 850,000 distinct CDR3 sequences, approximately 53% occurring once; the ten biggest clones make up over 4%. The specimen sequenced was blood. The receptors derive from a girl aged 10 to 17 with multiple sclerosis.

The chain carries TRBV6-5 and TRBJ2-4; 9 bases fit TRBD1. The DNA end is more similar to TRBJ2-7, so the J call may be wrong. The CDR3 loop spans 14 amino acids. CDR1 and CDR2 from the germline V gene are MNHEY and SVGAGI. The CDR3, as DNA: TGTGCCAGCAGTTACCGGGACAGGGTCCACGAGCAGTACTTC. It specifies CASSYRDRVHEQYF.

The rearrangement joins TRBV7-6 to TRBJ2-2; D might be TRBD1 or TRBD2, each matching 5 bases. Between the trimmed V and J ends, which lost 1 base and 2 bases, there was a span of 11 bases. The CDR3 contains 16 residues. From germline, CDR1 is SGHVS and CDR2 FNYEAQ. This CDR3 is CASSLGWGSNTGELFF. CDR3 DNA sequence: TGTGCCAGCAGCTTAGGTTGGGGGAGTAACACCGGGGAGCTGTTTTTT.

The rearrangement links TRBV3-1 to TRBJ1-2; 7 bases fit TRBD1. Germline values: CDR1 LGHDT, CDR2 YNNKEL (reference sequence). The CDR3 has 18 residues. V shed 2 bases and J 3 bases; nucleotides not matched to a gene: 15. As DNA, the CDR3 is TGTGCCAGCAGCCAAACCGGGACAGTAGGAGGAGACTACTATGGCTACACCTTC. Protein sequence: CASSQTGTVGGDYYGYTF.

In the case of this clonotype: One end of the junction varies from germline; a read error may be responsible. The chain uses TRBV11-1 and TRBJ2-7; D is undetermined. The CDR3 has 15 amino acids. In germline, CDR1 is SGHAT, CDR2 FQDESV (reference sequence). CDR3 region: CASSGSGTTSNEQYF. Here the CDR3 DNA reads TGTGCCAGCAGCGGATCCGGAACCACCTCCAACGAGCAGTACTTC.

J is TRBJ2-4 and V is TRBV12-3 or TRBV12-4; D perhaps matches TRBD1 (6 bases). CDR3 length equals 16 residues. With 6 bases removed from V and 0 bases from J, the gap between germline ends came to 15 bases. The CDR3 region is CASSPTGRLAKNIQYF. CDR3 bases: TGTGCCAGCAGCCCGACAGGCAGATTAGCCAAAAACATTCAGTACTTC.

The chain carries TRBV7-9 and TRBJ1-6; D is unclear. Germline values: CDR1 SEHNR, CDR2 FQNEAQ (reference sequence). V lost 1 base and J lost 10, with 20 bases in between. CDR3 length: 17 amino acids. The CDR3 nucleotides are TGTGCCAGCAGCTTAGGGGGTCCTGGAAGGGATAGCTCACCCCTCCACTTT. Protein product: CASSLGGPGRDSSPLHF.

The chain recombines TRBV20-1 with TRBJ2-5, with TRBD2 identical over 11 bases. Germline trimming cut 0 bases from V and 4 bases from J; bases unmatched to any gene: 7. This CDR3 is built from 16 residues. CDR1 is DFQATT and CDR2 is SNEGSKA in the germline V gene (reference sequence). The CDR3 DNA reads as TGCAGTGCTAGAGAAGGGACTAGCGGATTTCGAGAGACCCAGTACTTC. Its translation is CSAREGTSGFRETQYF.

This chain joins TRBV7-9 and TRBJ2-1; unclear D gene. Trimming left V 5 bases short and J 6 bases short, with 14 bases between. In germline, CDR1 is SEHNR, CDR2 FQNEAQ (reference sequence). The length of the CDR3 is 14 residues. The CDR3 sequence is CASSPTRTFNEQFF. The CDR3 bases are TGTGCCAGCAGCCCGACCAGGACGTTCAATGAGCAGTTCTTC.

The CDR3 nucleotides read TGTGCCAGCAGCAAAGCCCCGGAGGCGTACTTC. Its translation is CASSKAPEAYF. J is TRBJ2-4 and V is TRBV21-1; the table's D call, TRBD1, has no DNA check behind it. TRBV21-1 is a known pseudogene. This CDR3 contains 11 residues.

V and J are TRBV5-1 and TRBJ2-3; D gene ambiguous. The CDR3 spans 16 residues. Between the trimmed V and J ends, which lost 0 bases and 4 bases, there was a span of 15 bases. Germline V gene data show CDR1 as SGHRS and CDR2 as YFSETQ. CDR3 sequence: CASSLEAPSRADTQYF. Written as DNA, the CDR3 is TGCGCCAGCAGCTTGGAAGCGCCGTCCCGCGCAGATACGCAGTATTTT.

This clonotype was detected a few times. The gene calls are TRBV29-1 and TRBJ2-5; 11 nucleotides match TRBD2. Matching the DNA end better, TRBJ2-7 makes the J call doubtful. Germline CDR1 is SQVTM and CDR2 is ANQGSEA. The CDR3 length is 14 residues. As DNA, the CDR3 is TGCAGCGTTGATGCCGGGACTAGCGGTTACGAGCAGTACTTC. This gives the protein CSVDAGTSGYEQYF.

V and J are TRBV20-1 and TRBJ1-4; D is ambiguous. V gave up 3 bases and J gave up 8 bases, with 16 bases separating them. Germline loops: CDR1 DFQATT, CDR2 SNEGSKA (reference sequence). The CDR3 contains 14 residues. CDR3 in amino acids: CSASPWGSDEKLFF. CDR3 sequence (DNA): TGCAGTGCTAGCCCTTGGGGAAGCGACGAAAAACTGTTTTTT.

The chain joins TRBV29-1 to TRBJ2-3; D tentatively reads TRBD1 or TRBD2 (5 bases each). Trimming pared 3 bases from V and 5 bases from J, leaving 18 bases between. This CDR3 has 15 amino acids. Germline V gene data show CDR1 as SQVTM and CDR2 as ANQGSEA. CDR3 residues: CSVDPGTGSVDTQYF. CDR3 nucleotides: TGCAGCGTTGATCCCGGGACCGGTTCAGTAGATACGCAGTATTTT.

Here the CDR3 DNA reads TGCGCCAGCAGCTTACAGGGGGCGCCTGGGTACGAGCAGTACTTC. Translation gives CASSLQGAPGYEQYF. The V gene is TRBV5-1, the J gene TRBJ2-7, with 9 bases aligning to TRBD1. The V gene's germline CDR1 is SGHRS and CDR2 YFSETQ. V shed 2 bases, J shed 4 bases, and the junction held 7 bases outside the gene matches. The CDR3 length is 15 residues.

This chain links TRBV5-1 with TRBJ1-2, with 9 bases identical to TRBD1. In germline, CDR1 is SGHRS, CDR2 YFSETQ. The CDR3 covers 14 residues. V dropped 3 bases and J dropped 4; count of bases not matched to a gene: 4. The CDR3: CASSSRDRVYGYTF. The CDR3 region has the DNA TGCGCCAGCAGCTCCCGGGACAGGGTCTATGGCTACACCTTC.

V and J are TRBV2 and TRBJ2-7; D remains unclear. The CDR3 extends over 14 amino acids. The V end lost 5 bases, the J end lost 0 bases, and 11 bases lay between the germline ends. CDR1 and CDR2 from the germline V gene are SNHLY and FYNNEI. The CDR3 DNA sequence: TGTGCCAGCAGTCTGCACGAGGACTCCTACGAGCAGTACTTC. Residues: CASSLHEDSYEQYF.

V and J are TRBV20-1 and TRBJ2-1; D is ambiguous. Germline CDR1 reads DFQATT; CDR2 reads SNEGSKA (reference sequence). Trimming shortened V by 2 bases and J by 4 bases, and 9 bases separated the two germline ends. The CDR3 is made up of 13 amino acids. As DNA, the CDR3 is TGCAGTGCTAGAACGGATTTATACAATGAGCAGTTCTTC. Protein: CSARTDLYNEQFF.